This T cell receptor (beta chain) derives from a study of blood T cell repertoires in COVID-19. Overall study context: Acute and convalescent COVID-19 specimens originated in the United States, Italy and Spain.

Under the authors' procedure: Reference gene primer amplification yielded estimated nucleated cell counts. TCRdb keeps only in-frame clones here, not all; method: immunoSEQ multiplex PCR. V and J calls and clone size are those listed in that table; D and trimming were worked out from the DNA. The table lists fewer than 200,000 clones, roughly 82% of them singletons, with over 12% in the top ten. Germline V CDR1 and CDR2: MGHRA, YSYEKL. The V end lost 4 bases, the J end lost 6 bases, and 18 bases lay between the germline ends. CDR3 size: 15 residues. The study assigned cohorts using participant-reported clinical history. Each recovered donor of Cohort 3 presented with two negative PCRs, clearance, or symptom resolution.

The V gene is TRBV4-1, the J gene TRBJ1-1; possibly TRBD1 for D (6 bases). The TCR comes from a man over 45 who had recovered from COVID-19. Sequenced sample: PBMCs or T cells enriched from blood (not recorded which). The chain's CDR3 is CASSRLGGASAEAFF. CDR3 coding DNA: TGCGCCAGCAGCCGTCTCGGGGGGGCGAGCGCTGAAGCTTTCTTT.